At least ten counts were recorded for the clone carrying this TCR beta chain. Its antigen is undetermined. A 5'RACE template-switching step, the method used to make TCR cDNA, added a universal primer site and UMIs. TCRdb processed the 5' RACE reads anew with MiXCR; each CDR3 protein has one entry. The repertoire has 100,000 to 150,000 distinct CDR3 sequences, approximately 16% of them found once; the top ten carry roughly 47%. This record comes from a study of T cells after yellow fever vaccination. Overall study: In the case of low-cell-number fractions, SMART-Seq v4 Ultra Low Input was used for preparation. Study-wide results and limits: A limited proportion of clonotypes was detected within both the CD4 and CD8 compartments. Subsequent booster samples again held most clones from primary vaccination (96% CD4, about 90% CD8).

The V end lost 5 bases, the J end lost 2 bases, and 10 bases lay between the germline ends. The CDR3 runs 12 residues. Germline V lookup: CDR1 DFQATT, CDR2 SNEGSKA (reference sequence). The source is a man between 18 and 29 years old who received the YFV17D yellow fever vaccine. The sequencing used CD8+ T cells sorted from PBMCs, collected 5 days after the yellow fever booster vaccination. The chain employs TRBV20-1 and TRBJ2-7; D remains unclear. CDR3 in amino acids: CSAVPSAYEQYF. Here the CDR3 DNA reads TGCAGTGCTGTACCTAGTGCCTACGAGCAGTACTTC.